This T cell receptor beta chain appears in the sequencing data of a study of blood T cell repertoires in COVID-19. About the research overall: Spain, Italy and the United States supplied samples that represented acute and convalescent COVID-19. The analysed material was cDNA or gDNA that came from T cells, B-cell-depleted T cells, or PBMCs.

Germline-derived CDR1 and CDR2 are SGHRS and YFSETQ. The CDR3 is 14 residues long. The V end was cut by 2 bases, the J end by 3 bases, with 12 bases between. Under the authors' procedure: Counts of nucleated cells, estimated from reference gene primer amplification, were obtained. Sequencing was performed with immunoSEQ multiplex PCR; in TCRdb, only in-frame clones are kept and a portion is missing. That table gives V, J and clone size, and the DNA gave D and trimming. The table records around 380,000 clones, 81% of them present only once. The gene calls are TRBV5-1 and TRBJ2-7; a weak D match, TRBD2 (5 bases). This clonotype was sampled from a human donor with acute or convalescent COVID-19. The donor label of this sample is uncertain. The sequencing input was peripheral blood. The CDR3 here is CASSLHRDDYEQYF. CDR3 nucleotides: TGCGCCAGCAGCTTACACCGGGATGACTACGAGCAGTACTTC.